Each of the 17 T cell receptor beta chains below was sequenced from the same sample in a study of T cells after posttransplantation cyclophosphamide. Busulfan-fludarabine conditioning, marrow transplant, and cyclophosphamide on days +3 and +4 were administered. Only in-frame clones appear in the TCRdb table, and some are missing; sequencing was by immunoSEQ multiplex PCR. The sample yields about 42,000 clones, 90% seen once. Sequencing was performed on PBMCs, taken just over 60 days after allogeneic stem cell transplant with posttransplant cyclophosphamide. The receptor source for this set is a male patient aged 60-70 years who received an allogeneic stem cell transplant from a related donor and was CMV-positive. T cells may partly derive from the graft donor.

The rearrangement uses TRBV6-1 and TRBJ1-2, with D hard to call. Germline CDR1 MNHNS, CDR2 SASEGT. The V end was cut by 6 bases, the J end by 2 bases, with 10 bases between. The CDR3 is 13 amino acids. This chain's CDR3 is CASRRAGNYGYTF. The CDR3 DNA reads TGTGCCAGCAGGAGGGCCGGAAACTATGGCTACACCTTC.

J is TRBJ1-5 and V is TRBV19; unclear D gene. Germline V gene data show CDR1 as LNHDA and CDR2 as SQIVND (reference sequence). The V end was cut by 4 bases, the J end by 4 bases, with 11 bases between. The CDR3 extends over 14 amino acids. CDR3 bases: TGTGCCAGTAGTAAAATGACTGGGAATCAGCCCCAGCATTTT. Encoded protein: CASSKMTGNQPQHF. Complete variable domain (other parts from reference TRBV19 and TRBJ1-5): DGGITQSPKYLFRKEGQNVTLSCEQNLNHDAMYWYRQDPGQGLRLIYYSQIVNDFQKGDIAEGYSVSREKKESFPLTVTSAQKNPTAFYLCASSKMTGNQPQHFGDGTRLSIL.

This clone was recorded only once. CDR3 protein: CASSQIQGTEAFF. As DNA, the CDR3 is TGTGCCAGCAGCCAAATACAGGGGACTGAAGCTTTCTTT. This chain links TRBV7-9 with TRBJ1-1; 7 bases align to TRBD1. Trimming took 5 bases from V and 5 from J; bases not matched to a gene: 5. From germline, CDR1 is SEHNR and CDR2 FQNEAQ (reference sequence). The CDR3 length is 13 residues.

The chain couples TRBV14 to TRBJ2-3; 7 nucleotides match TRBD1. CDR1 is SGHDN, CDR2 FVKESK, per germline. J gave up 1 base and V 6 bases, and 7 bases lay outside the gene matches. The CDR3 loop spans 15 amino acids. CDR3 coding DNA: TGTGCCAGCAGTCACAGGGGACGGCGCACAGATACGCAGTATTTT. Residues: CASSHRGRRTDTQYF.

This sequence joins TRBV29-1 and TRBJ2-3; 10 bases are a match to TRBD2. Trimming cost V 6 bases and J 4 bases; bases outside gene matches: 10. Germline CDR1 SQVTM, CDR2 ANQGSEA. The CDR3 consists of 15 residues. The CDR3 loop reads CSVVASGGLPDTQYF. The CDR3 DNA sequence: TGCAGCGTAGTTGCTAGCGGGGGCTTACCAGATACGCAGTATTTT.

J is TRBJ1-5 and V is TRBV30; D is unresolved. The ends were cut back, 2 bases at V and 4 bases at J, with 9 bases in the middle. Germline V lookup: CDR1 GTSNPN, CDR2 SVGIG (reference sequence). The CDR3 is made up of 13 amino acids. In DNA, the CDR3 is TGTGCCTGGAGTTTGACCAGGAATCAGCCCCAGCATTTT. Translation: CAWSLTRNQPQHF.

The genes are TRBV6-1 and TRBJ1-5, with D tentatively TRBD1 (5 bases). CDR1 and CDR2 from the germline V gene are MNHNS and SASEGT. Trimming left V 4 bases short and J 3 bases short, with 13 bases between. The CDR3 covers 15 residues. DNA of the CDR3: TGTGCCAGCAGTGTGGGCAGACAGTACAATCAGCCCCAGCATTTT. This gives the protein CASSVGRQYNQPQHF.

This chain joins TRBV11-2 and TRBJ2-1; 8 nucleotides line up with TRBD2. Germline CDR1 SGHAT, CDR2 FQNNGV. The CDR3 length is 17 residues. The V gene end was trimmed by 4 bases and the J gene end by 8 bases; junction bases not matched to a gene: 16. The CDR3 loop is CASSSHVGGGTKDEQFF. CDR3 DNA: TGTGCCAGCAGCTCCCACGTCGGCGGGGGGACCAAGGATGAGCAGTTCTTC.

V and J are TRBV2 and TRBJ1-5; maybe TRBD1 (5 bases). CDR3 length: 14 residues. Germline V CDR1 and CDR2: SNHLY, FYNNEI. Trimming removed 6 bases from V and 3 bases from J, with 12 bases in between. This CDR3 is CASSVDRNNQPQHF. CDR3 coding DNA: TGTGCCAGCAGCGTAGACAGAAACAATCAGCCCCAGCATTTT.

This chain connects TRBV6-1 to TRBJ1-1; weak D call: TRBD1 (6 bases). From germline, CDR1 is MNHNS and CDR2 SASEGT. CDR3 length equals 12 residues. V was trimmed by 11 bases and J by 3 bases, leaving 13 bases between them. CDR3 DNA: TGTGCCCATTCCAAGGGGGACACTGAAGCTTTCTTT. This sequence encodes CAHSKGDTEAFF.

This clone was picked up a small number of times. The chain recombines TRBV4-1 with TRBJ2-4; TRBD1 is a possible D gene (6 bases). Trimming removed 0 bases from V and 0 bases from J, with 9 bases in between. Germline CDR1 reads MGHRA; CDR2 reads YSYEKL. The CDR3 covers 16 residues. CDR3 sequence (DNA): TGCGCCAGCAGCCAAGATACAGGGCTAGCCAAAAACATTCAGTACTTC. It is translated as CASSQDTGLAKNIQYF.

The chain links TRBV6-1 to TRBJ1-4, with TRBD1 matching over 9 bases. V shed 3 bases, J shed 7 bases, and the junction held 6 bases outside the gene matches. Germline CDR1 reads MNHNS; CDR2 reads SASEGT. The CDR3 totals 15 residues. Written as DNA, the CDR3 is TGTGCCAGCAGTGAGGGACAGGGAGATATTGAAAAACTGTTTTTT. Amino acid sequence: CASSEGQGDIEKLFF.

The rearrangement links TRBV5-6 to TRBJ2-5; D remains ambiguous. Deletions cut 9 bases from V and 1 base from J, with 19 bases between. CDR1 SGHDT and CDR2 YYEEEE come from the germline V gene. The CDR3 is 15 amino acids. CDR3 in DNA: TGTGCCACCACAGCTTATGTCTCAGCCCAAGAGACCCAGTACTTC. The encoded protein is CATTAYVSAQETQYF.

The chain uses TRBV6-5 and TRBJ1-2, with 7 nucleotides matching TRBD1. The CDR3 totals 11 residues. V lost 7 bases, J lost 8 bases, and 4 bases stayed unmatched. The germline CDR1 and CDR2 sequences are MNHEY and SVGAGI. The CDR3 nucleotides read TGTGCCAGCACAGGGGGATTAGGCTACACCTTC. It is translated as CASTGGLGYTF.

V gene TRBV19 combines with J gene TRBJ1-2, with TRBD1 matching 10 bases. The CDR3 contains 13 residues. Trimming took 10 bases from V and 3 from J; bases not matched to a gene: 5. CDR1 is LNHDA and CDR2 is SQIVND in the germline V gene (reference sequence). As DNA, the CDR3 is TGTGCCACACCGACAGGGGGCGACTATGGCTACACCTTC. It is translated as CATPTGGDYGYTF.

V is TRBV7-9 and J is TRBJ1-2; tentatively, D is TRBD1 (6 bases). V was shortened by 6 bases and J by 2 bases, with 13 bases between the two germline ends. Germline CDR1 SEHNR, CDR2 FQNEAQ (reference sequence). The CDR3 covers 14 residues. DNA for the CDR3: TGTGCCAGCAGTCGAGGACAGAACAACTATGGCTACACCTTC. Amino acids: CASSRGQNNYGYTF.

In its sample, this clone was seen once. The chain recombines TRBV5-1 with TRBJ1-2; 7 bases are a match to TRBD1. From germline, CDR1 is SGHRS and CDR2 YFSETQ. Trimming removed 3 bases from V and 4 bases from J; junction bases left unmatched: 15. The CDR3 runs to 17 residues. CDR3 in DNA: TGCGCCAGCAGCTCCCTAAATGACAGGGCTGTGGGCTATGGCTACACCTTC. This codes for CASSSLNDRAVGYGYTF.